Listed here are 24 T cell receptor beta chains from one sample, sequenced in a study of CD8+CD57+ T cells in acquired aplastic anemia. All sequencing subjects had displayed CD8+CD57+ cell expansion on flow cytometry. Template material for TCR beta VDJ and CDR3 profiling consisted of genomic DNA. TCRdb reprocessed the reads with MiXCR, giving one entry per CDR3 protein. Among 170,000 or so distinct CDR3 sequences listed, about 50% were seen once. Sequenced material: sorted CD4+, CD8+, or CD8+CD57+ T cells (not recorded which) from PBMCs. Every receptor here comes from a human donor with aplastic anemia.

This chain joins TRBV25-1 and TRBJ2-6, with TRBD1 identical over 9 bases. Germline CDR1 and CDR2: MGHDK and SYGVNS. Unmatched junction bases numbered 6, after V lost 0 bases and J lost 0 bases. CDR3 length: 19 residues. The CDR3 region has the DNA TGTGCCAGCAGTGAATACCCCGGGACAGGGCTCTCTGGGGCCAACGTCCTGACTTTC. It specifies CASSEYPGTGLSGANVLTF.

A few counts support this clonotype. V is TRBV15 and J is TRBJ2-3, with D maybe TRBD2 (5 bases). The CDR3 is 14 residues long. Trimming took 3 bases from V and 0 from J, leaving 7 bases between them. The germline V gene encodes CDR1 LNHNV and CDR2 YYDKDF (reference sequence). The CDR3 reads CATSRRTSTDTQYF. The CDR3 DNA follows: TGTGCCACCAGCAGGAGGACTAGCACAGATACGCAGTATTTT.

In regard to this clonotype: This may be a read error: a much more frequent sequence differs by one nucleotide. This sequence joins TRBV9 and TRBJ2-1; weak D call: TRBD2 (6 bases). The CDR3 loop spans 15 amino acids. CDR1 and CDR2 (germline): SGDLS, YYNGEE. CDR3 sequence: CASSVGEVSYDEQFF. The CDR3 DNA follows: TGTGCCAGCAGCGTAGGGGAGGTCTCCTACGATGAGCAGTTCTTC.

The chain carries TRBV6-2 or TRBV6-3 and TRBJ2-7; TRBD2 might be the D (6 bases). V was shortened by 7 bases and J by 4 bases, with 14 bases between the two germline ends. Germline V CDR1 and CDR2: MNHEY, SVGEGT. This CDR3 region has 13 residues. CDR3 sequence: CASTASGLYEQYF. CDR3 coding DNA: TGTGCCAGCACCGCCTCGGGACTGTACGAGCAGTACTTC.

At least ten counts were recorded for this clonotype. The CDR3 loop reads CASSTGGNQPQHF. CDR3 sequence (DNA): TGTGCCAGCAGCACAGGGGGAAATCAGCCCCAGCATTTT. The gene calls are TRBV7-2 and TRBJ1-5, with 8 bases identical to TRBD1. This CDR3 spans 13 amino acids. Germline CDR1 is SGHTA and CDR2 is FQGNSA. The V segment lost 5 bases and the J segment 4 bases; nucleotides outside the gene matches: 1. Full variable domain (remainder filled in from reference TRBV7-2 and TRBJ1-5): GAGVSQSPSNKVTEKGKDVELRCDPISGHTALYWYRQSLGQGLEFLIYFQGNSAPDKSGLPSDRFSAERTGGSVSTLTIQRTQQEDSAVYLCASSTGGNQPQHFGDGTRLSIL.

This clonotype was seen ten or more times. This chain connects TRBV4-1 to TRBJ1-1, with D uncertain. CDR1 is MGHRA and CDR2 is YSYEKL in the germline V gene. The CDR3 contains 14 residues. Trimming took 0 bases from V and 1 from J, leaving 6 bases between them. The CDR3 DNA is TGCGCCAGCAGCCAAGATTTAGGGAACACTGAAGCTTTCTTT. This codes for CASSQDLGNTEAFF.

The CDR3 protein is CASRMGQGGTEAFF. The CDR3 coding sequence is TGTGCCAGTAGAATGGGGCAGGGTGGAACTGAAGCTTTCTTT. This chain uses TRBV19 with TRBJ1-1; weak D call: TRBD1 (5 bases). Trimming took off 6 bases at V and 5 bases at J, with 16 bases between the two ends. The CDR3 extends over 14 amino acids. The germline V gene has CDR1 LNHDA and CDR2 SQIVND (reference sequence).

This clonotype appeared once. The genes are TRBV19 and TRBJ2-3; a possible D gene is TRBD2 (5 bases). V gave up 7 bases and J gave up 0 bases, with 8 bases separating them. The CDR3 covers 13 residues. The germline V gene encodes CDR1 LNHDA and CDR2 SQIVND (reference sequence). The CDR3 DNA follows: TGTGCCAGTACGAGGGTGAGCACAGATACGCAGTATTTT. Protein: CASTRVSTDTQYF.

This clonotype has a count of ten or more. This chain joins TRBV7-9 and TRBJ1-3, with D possibly matching TRBD1 (5 bases). The germline V gene encodes CDR1 SEHNR and CDR2 FQNEAQ (reference sequence). The CDR3 contains 13 residues. Trimming took 8 bases from V and 4 from J, leaving 12 bases between them. CDR3 in DNA: TGTGCCAGCTCTATTAGGGACGGAAACACCATATATTTT. Translating it yields CASSIRDGNTIYF.

The V call is TRBV7-6, the J call TRBJ2-3, with a weak D call TRBD2 (5 bases). V was shortened by 2 bases and J by 4 bases, with 10 bases between the two germline ends. Germline CDR1 and CDR2: SGHVS and FNYEAQ. This CDR3 is built from 14 residues. The DNA of the CDR3 is TGTGCCAGCAGCTTAAGAACTAGATCAGATACGCAGTATTTT. This translates into CASSLRTRSDTQYF.

The chain joins TRBV10-1 to TRBJ1-2, with D maybe TRBD1 (6 bases). CDR3 size: 14 residues. From germline, CDR1 is WNHNN and CDR2 SYGVQD (reference sequence). The V gene lost 6 bases and the J gene lost 3 bases, with 14 bases spanning the gap. This CDR3 reads CASRGTILDYGYTF. DNA of the CDR3: TGCGCCAGCAGGGGGACAATACTAGACTATGGCTACACCTTC.

At least ten counts were recorded for this clonotype. The chain is built from TRBV12-3 or TRBV12-4 and TRBJ2-3; D unresolved. CDR3 size: 13 residues. V lost 3 bases to trimming and J lost 4 bases, with 8 bases between them. The CDR3 coding sequence is TGTGCCAGCAGTTTTATTGGGGCAGATACGCAGTATTTT. It encodes CASSFIGADTQYF.

This clonotype was counted ten times or more. V is TRBV10-2 and J is TRBJ1-5; weak D call: TRBD1 (5 bases). The germline V gene has CDR1 WSHSY and CDR2 SAAADI. V was trimmed by 8 bases and J by 9 bases, leaving 14 bases between them. CDR3 length equals 12 residues. Here the CDR3 reads CASQGPLPPQHF. CDR3 coding DNA: TGCGCCAGCCAGGGACCGCTCCCGCCCCAGCATTTT.

This rearrangement joins TRBV30 to TRBJ1-2, with D perhaps TRBD1 (6 bases). V was pared by 5 bases and J by 4 bases, with 14 bases between. Germline V CDR1 and CDR2: GTSNPN, SVGIG (reference sequence). The CDR3 contains 13 residues. The CDR3 DNA reads TGTGCCTGGCTGCCTAGGACAGCCTATGGCTACACCTTC. This encodes CAWLPRTAYGYTF.

The J gene is TRBJ2-7, the V gene TRBV11-2; the D gene is possibly TRBD2 (5 bases). CDR3 length: 17 amino acids. Germline-derived CDR1 and CDR2 are SGHAT and FQNNGV. V was pared by 0 bases and J by 0 bases, with 15 bases between. The CDR3, as DNA: TGTGCCAGCAGCTTAGACGCGGAGGTCAGCATCTCCTACGAGCAGTACTTC. Translating it yields CASSLDAEVSISYEQYF.

This clonotype showed up many times. The rearrangement joins TRBV15 to TRBJ2-1, with D perhaps matching TRBD1 or TRBD2 (5 bases each). Germline V gives CDR1 LNHNV, CDR2 YYDKDF (reference sequence). Trimming removed 5 bases from V and 5 bases from J, with 13 bases in between. This CDR3 has 14 amino acids. The CDR3 loop reads CATSVTGTNNEQFF. The CDR3 bases are TGTGCCACCAGCGTCACCGGGACGAACAATGAGCAGTTCTTC.

The chain recombines TRBV20-1 with TRBJ2-6; 8 nucleotides align to TRBD1. The CDR3 is 13 amino acids. Germline values: CDR1 DFQATT, CDR2 SNEGSKA (reference sequence). J gave up 11 bases and V 3 bases, and 6 bases lay outside the gene matches. The CDR3 bases are TGCAGTGCTAGGGAGGACAGGGCTTACGTCCTGACTTTC. It is translated as CSAREDRAYVLTF.

The chain couples TRBV20-1 to TRBJ1-2, with D hard to call. CDR3 length: 10 amino acids. Trimming took off 2 bases at V and 11 bases at J, with 9 bases between the two ends. The germline CDR1 and CDR2 sequences are DFQATT and SNEGSKA (reference sequence). The CDR3 sequence is CSARTLTYTF. The CDR3 coding sequence is TGCAGTGCTAGAACCCTGACGTACACCTTC.

This clonotype showed up just a few times. The chain links TRBV27 to TRBJ1-5, with D maybe TRBD1 (5 bases). Germline V gene sequence: CDR1 MNHEY, CDR2 SMNVEV (reference sequence). This CDR3 contains 14 residues. With 1 base removed from V and 5 bases from J, the gap between germline ends came to 9 bases. For the CDR3, the DNA is TGTGCCAGCAGTTTATTGGGGACGCATCAGCCCCAGCATTTT. It translates to CASSLLGTHQPQHF.

This clonotype was observed at least ten times. This chain uses TRBV2 with TRBJ2-3; D gene uncertain. There are 14 residues in the CDR3. Germline lookup yields CDR1 SNHLY and CDR2 FYNNEI. The V end was cut by 2 bases, the J end by 3 bases, with 9 bases between. CDR3 coding DNA: TGTGCCAGCAGTGAAATATCGGATACAGATACGCAGTATTTT. As protein: CASSEISDTDTQYF.

The chain couples TRBV7-9 to TRBJ2-7; 7 positions agree with TRBD1. Trimming removed 4 bases from V and 3 bases from J; junction bases left unmatched: 9. The CDR3 sequence is 15 residues long. Germline V gene sequence: CDR1 SEHNR, CDR2 FQNEAQ (reference sequence). The CDR3 nucleotides read TGTGCCAGCAGCTGGGACGGGACAGCTCTCTACGAGCAGTACTTC. Its translation is CASSWDGTALYEQYF.

In its sample, this clonotype was seen a few times. The gene calls are TRBV7-2 and TRBJ2-1; 8 bases fit TRBD2. Germline assignment: CDR1 SGHTA and CDR2 FQGNSA. Unmatched junction bases numbered 17, after V lost 3 bases and J lost 7 bases. This CDR3 is 18 amino acids long. Here the CDR3 DNA reads TGTGCCAGCAGCTTCGCACTCACGGGCAGCGGGAGACTGAATGAGCAGTTCTTC. Protein product: CASSFALTGSGRLNEQFF.

This clonotype is a singleton in its sample. DNA for the CDR3: TGCGCCAGCAGAGCGGGACGGCCCCAAGAGACCCAGTACTTC. Its protein is CASRAGRPQETQYF. This chain links TRBV10-1 with TRBJ2-5; TRBD2 agrees at 7 bases. The germline V gene encodes CDR1 WNHNN and CDR2 SYGVQD (reference sequence). The ends lost 6 bases at V and 1 base at J; junction bases unmatched: 5. The CDR3 spans 14 residues.

The V and J genes are TRBV5-1 and TRBJ2-3, with 11 bases fitting TRBD2. Unmatched junction bases numbered 9, after V lost 4 bases and J lost 5 bases. The CDR3 sequence is 16 residues long. Germline V gives CDR1 SGHRS, CDR2 YFSETQ. CDR3 residues: CASSAVSGRAVDTQYF. CDR3 sequence (DNA): TGCGCCAGCAGCGCCGTTAGCGGGAGGGCAGTAGATACGCAGTATTTT.